The present T cell receptor beta chain was sequenced within a study of T cells in tuberculosis. Study-level background: Samples predate treatment or fall within its first 7 days.

V shed 4 bases and J 6 bases; nucleotides not matched to a gene: 6. This CDR3 has 14 amino acids. CDR1 is MNHNY and CDR2 is SVGAGI in the germline V gene (reference sequence). Data came from immunoSEQ multiplex PCR; TCRdb stores just in-frame clones and leaves some out. The table has tens of thousands of clones, 92% seen once. The time point was: new active TB diagnosis, blood taken before or within 7 days of starting treatment. This clonotype was obtained from an adult with tuberculosis. Some clones in this sample may be carry-over from other donors' samples. This chain uses TRBV6-6 with TRBJ1-1, with 9 nucleotides matching TRBD1. Sample: PBMCs, taken at tuberculosis diagnosis. The CDR3 sequence is CASSFGQGSAEAFF. The CDR3 DNA follows: TGTGCCAGCAGTTTCGGACAGGGGAGCGCTGAAGCTTTCTTT.